This T cell receptor (beta chain) was sequenced during a study of T cell clones after liver transplantation. On the study more broadly: Patients counted as tolerant after at least one year off all immunosuppression, enzymes not exceeding twice normal.

Unstimulated PBMCs were sorted into CD3+CD4+ and CD3+CD8+ populations. Germline assignment: CDR1 SEHNR and CDR2 FQNEAQ (reference sequence). J was trimmed by 5 bases and V by 4 bases; bases with no gene match: 4. The CDR3 loop spans 13 amino acids. As concerns this clone: What it recognizes is unknown.

Notes on the study in general: Low donor cell numbers restricted donor-reactive repertoire measurement in a couple of subjects.

Clones were sequenced by immunoSEQ multiplex PCR, and TCRdb holds only the in-frame ones, with some missing. The repertoire includes 55,000 to 80,000 clones, more than 90% of them detected once, and 2% to 3% sits in the top ten. The chain uses TRBV7-9 and TRBJ1-2; 7 nucleotides agree with TRBD1. The TCR comes from a human donor who received a liver transplant. Here the sequenced sample was CD4+ T cells from blood, taken before liver transplant. The CDR3 loop reads CASSSDRVYGYTF. As DNA, the CDR3 is TGTGCCAGCAGCTCAGACAGGGTGTATGGCTACACCTTC.